Shown below are 3 T cell receptor beta chains from a single sample sequenced in a study of CD8+ T cells in alopecia areata. As to treatment: oral pan-JAK inhibitor, 5-10 mg twice daily. cDNA serving as the sequencing template came from extracted, reverse transcribed RNA. Here immunoSEQ multiplex PCR was the method, and the copy in TCRdb shows in-frame clones only, minus some. The data contain nearly 200,000 clones, roughly 64% of them seen just once; the ten biggest clones take up under 7%. Sequenced here: CD4+ T cells sorted from blood, sampled at week 24, from a patient treated with tofacitinib. The receptor source for this set is a human donor with alopecia areata.

This rearrangement joins TRBV29-1 to TRBJ1-1, with a tentative D call TRBD1 (6 bases). CDR3 size: 13 residues. Trimming removed 3 bases at V and 4 bases at J, with 12 bases between. Per the germline V gene, CDR1 is SQVTM and CDR2 is ANQGSEA. CDR3 sequence (DNA): TGCAGCGTTGAGGGGGCGCGCGGCACTGAAGCTTTCTTT. It is translated as CSVEGARGTEAFF. Filled out from reference TRBV29-1 and TRBJ1-1, the complete variable domain reads SAVISQKPSRDICQRGTSLTIQCQVDSQVTMMFWYRQQPGQSLTLIATANQGSEATYESGFVIDKFPISRPNLTFSTLTVSNMSPEDSSIYLCSVEGARGTEAFFGQGTRLTVV.

The rearrangement uses TRBV5-1 and TRBJ1-2, with D uncertain. CDR1 and CDR2 from the germline V gene are SGHRS and YFSETQ. CDR3 size: 15 residues. With 2 bases removed from V and 0 bases from J, the gap between germline ends came to 11 bases. This chain's CDR3 is CASSLEPAANYGYTF. CDR3 DNA: TGCGCCAGCAGCTTAGAACCCGCGGCTAACTATGGCTACACCTTC.

This clone appeared a few times. The gene calls are TRBV7-2 and TRBJ2-3; TRBD2 aligns across 10 bases. Germline V gene sequence: CDR1 SGHTA, CDR2 FQGNSA. This CDR3 has 16 residues. V trimming: 4 bases; J trimming: 3 bases; junction bases outside the gene matches: 7. For the CDR3, the DNA is TGTGCCAGCAGCTCAGCGGGGGGGCCGTTTACAGATACGCAGTATTTT. Translated: CASSSAGGPFTDTQYF. Drawing the rest from reference TRBV7-2 and TRBJ2-3, the complete variable domain is GAGVSQSPSNKVTEKGKDVELRCDPISGHTALYWYRQSLGQGLEFLIYFQGNSAPDKSGLPSDRFSAERTGGSVSTLTIQRTQQEDSAVYLCASSSAGGPFTDTQYFGPGTRLTVL.